This T cell receptor beta chain came from a study of cytomegalovirus exposure and HLA in healthy donors. Overall study: An early release of data contained roughly 86 million unique TCRs, which came from HLA-typed donors. Study-wide points: A missense variant in DCLRE1C was later tied to TCR beta V- and J-gene trimming. The authors enumerated around 150 TCR beta chains as linked to cytomegalovirus.

Germline values: CDR1 MGHDK, CDR2 SYGVNS. The V end lost 8 bases, the J end lost 5 bases, and 19 bases lay between the germline ends. This CDR3 has 14 amino acids. Of note for this clone: Antigen unknown.

The PCR used 60 Vbeta and 13 Jbeta primers. Using immunoSEQ multiplex PCR, the repertoire was profiled, and TCRdb retains in-frame clones only, with some absent. The sample includes fewer than 70,000 clones, around 74% of them seen just once. This chain uses TRBV25-1 with TRBJ2-7; a weak D match, TRBD1 (7 bases). The sequence was collected from a woman aged 60 to 75 in good health and CMV-seropositive. The specimen was PBMCs. This chain's CDR3 is CASGGTALWDEQYF. In DNA, the CDR3 is TGTGCCAGCGGAGGGACAGCTCTATGGGACGAGCAGTACTTC.